This section outlines one TCR beta chain sequence together with its context. The data are from a study of T cells after somatic rescue of genetic block. Germline V CDR1 and CDR2: SGHTA, FQGNSA. The germline V and J ends were trimmed by 6 bases and 2 bases, with 14 bases remaining between them. There are 15 residues in the CDR3. The repertoire was sequenced with immunoSEQ multiplex PCR; TCRdb's copy has only in-frame clones and lacks some. Altogether about 15,000 clones are present, 72% being singletons, with the ten largest covering 13% to 15%. The receptor comes from a boy aged 10-17 years. The sequencing sample was made of peripheral blood mononuclear cells (PBMCs). The chain carries TRBV7-2 and TRBJ2-1; D might be TRBD2 (6 bases). The CDR3 bases are TGTGCCAGCAGGAACCGGGACTGGCCCTACAATGAGCAGTTCTTC. Protein sequence: CASRNRDWPYNEQFF.